The entry that follows covers one T cell receptor beta chain sequence. V was clipped by 3 bases and J by 1 base, with 9 bases between them. Per the germline V gene, CDR1 is MNHEY and CDR2 is SVGAGI. CDR3 length: 14 residues. This entry belongs to a study of blood T cell repertoires in COVID-19. The assay was immunoSEQ multiplex PCR, and TCRdb's table has in-frame clones only and misses some. The profile covers around 180,000 clones, with 83% appearing a single time and approximately 1.5% taken by the ten largest. The clonotype originates from a human donor in a cohort sampled during active COVID-19. The J gene is TRBJ1-1, the V gene TRBV6-5, with D perhaps matching TRBD1 (5 bases). The source material was peripheral blood. This chain's CDR3 is CASSYIRGNTEAFF. CDR3 nucleotide sequence: TGTGCCAGCAGTTATATAAGGGGGAACACTGAAGCTTTCTTT.